This TCR beta chain is drawn from a study of CD8+CD57+ T cells in acquired aplastic anemia (dated by TCRdb to the late 2010s). Study-wide context: Extracted DNA from sorted CD4+ and CD8+ cells averaged around 2.9 ug, ranging from about 0.17 to 30 ug. Healthy donor samples averaged approximately 10 million reads for CD4+ and fewer than 12 million for CD8+ cells.

The CDR3 spans 15 residues, from the cysteine through the phenylalanine. Just CDR3 DNA is preserved here, 45 bases in frame from base 1. CDR1 and CDR2, per the germline V gene (reference sequence), are LNHDA and SQIVND. The trim is 5 bases for V and 2 bases for J, with a gap of 15 bases between the germline ends. Study-wide findings and limitations: Between patients and healthy controls, no significant difference in CD8+ Simpson's diversity was found (P=0.060). Although twenty-nine CD8+ CDR3 sequences were shared by patients and controls, these sequences appeared highly expressed in patients and within the immunodominant clones of patients.

This clonotype was detected only a few times. No antigen is known for it. No per-base quality is available; no much larger clone lies one base away. In the study, sorted CD4+ and CD8+ blood T cells from patients with severe aplastic anemia and from healthy subjects underwent deep sequencing of TCR repertoires. Ficoll-Paque density gradient centrifugation was used to isolate peripheral blood mononuclear cells. Before DNA was extracted, CD4+ and CD8+ T cells were sorted using either FACS or magnetic beads. Profiling of TCR beta VDJ combinations and CDR3 sequences used genomic DNA as the template. An Illumina HiSeq 2000 was used for TCR repertoire sequencing. Per the authors' processing: Repertoires were assessed using TRBV/TRBJ rearrangement plots, CDR3 size and DJ length profiles, and Simpson's diversity index. The most abundant DNA sequence in the deep sequencing data was taken as the immunodominant clone. CDR3 amino acid sequences were checked for sharing between subjects and were compared against published repertoires and the VDJdb database. The public reads were reanalyzed by TCRdb: fastp trimming at Q25, MiXCR alignment, in-frame beta chains only. Each entry is one CDR3 protein sequence, shown with its most common DNA and genes. The V and J calls and clone size come from TCRdb's table, not from the authors' own analysis. The sample table lists approximately 380,000 distinct CDR3 sequences, around 68% of them with a count of one. 4% of the sample rests with the top ten.

The V and J genes are TRBV19 and TRBJ1-1; TRBD1 might be the D gene, on 5 matching bases. The source is a human donor in good health, serving as a control. Material: sorted CD4+, CD8+, or CD8+CD57+ T cells (not recorded which) from PBMCs. The CDR3 region: CASSRTQRFNTEAFF. The DNA reads as follows: TGTGCCAGTAGTCGGACACAGCGCTTTAACACTGAAGCTTTCTTT. Here the CDR3 is joined to the reference TRBV19 and TRBJ1-1 genes, and the full variable domain is: DGGITQSPKYLFRKEGQNVTLSCEQNLNHDAMYWYRQDPGQGLRLIYYSQIVNDFQKGDIAEGYSVSREKKESFPLTVTSAQKNPTAFYLCASSRTQRFNTEAFFGQGTRLTVV.